The T cell receptor (beta chain) under discussion was sequenced for a study of technical replicates of blood from a few donors. Germline assignment: CDR1 SGHNT and CDR2 YENEEA. V shed 3 bases, J shed 1 base, and the junction held 3 bases outside the gene matches. This CDR3 comprises 16 residues. Sequencing was performed with immunoSEQ multiplex PCR; in TCRdb, only in-frame clones are kept and a portion is missing. The profile shows 60,000 to 85,000 clones, 94% of them singletons. The chain links TRBV11-3 to TRBJ2-3; 11 bases align to TRBD2. The clonotype originates from a human donor in good health. The sequenced sample was T cells isolated from PBMCs. The CDR3 nucleotides are TGTGCCAGCAGCTTCGTACTAGCGGGAGGCACAGATACGCAGTATTTT. It yields the protein CASSFVLAGGTDTQYF. The full variable domain, in which reference TRBV11-3 and TRBJ2-3 provide the parts outside the CDR3, is EAGVVQSPRYKIIEKKQPVAFWCNPISGHNTLYWYLQNLGQGPELLIRYENEEAVDDSQLPKDRFSAERLKGVDSTLKIQPAELGDSAVYLCASSFVLAGGTDTQYFGPGTRLTVL.